The 18 T cell receptor beta chains below were found in one sample sequenced in a study of Ad26.COV2.S vaccination and SARS-CoV-2 variants. Profiled with immunoSEQ multiplex PCR; TCRdb holds only in-frame clones, not every one. The table has hundreds of thousands of clones, around 92% seen once. Treatment of the sample: about 20 received Ad26.COV2.S at low or high dose, single or two shots; 5 received placebo; per-sample allocation not given. Sampling happened 63 days after the first vaccine or placebo injection. The sample consisted of peripheral blood, taken in a trial of Ad26.COV2.S vaccine versus placebo. These receptors were taken from a person aged 18-65 years who received the Ad26.COV2.S COVID-19 vaccine or a placebo.

V usage is TRBV5-1 and J usage is TRBJ2-1; 10 bases match TRBD2. The germline V gene has CDR1 SGHRS and CDR2 YFSETQ. Trimming took 5 bases from V and 7 from J; bases not matched to a gene: 6. This CDR3 comprises 14 residues. CDR3 in amino acids: CASSFSGGSNEQFF. CDR3 sequence (DNA): TGCGCCAGCAGTTTTAGCGGGGGGAGTAATGAGCAGTTCTTC.

Here the CDR3 reads CASSSVQGWDYGYTF. In nucleotides, the CDR3 is TGTGCCAGCAGCTCAGTGCAGGGTTGGGACTATGGCTACACCTTC. The chain employs TRBV7-9 and TRBJ1-2; possibly TRBD1 for D (5 bases). The germline gives CDR1 SEHNR, CDR2 FQNEAQ (reference sequence). This CDR3 is 15 amino acids long. Trimming pared 4 bases from V and 3 bases from J, leaving 15 bases between.

The J gene is TRBJ1-1, the V gene TRBV10-3; tentative D call: TRBD1 (5 bases). V shed 7 bases and J shed 4 bases, with 13 bases lying between them. The CDR3 is 13 residues long. Germline assignment: CDR1 ENHRY and CDR2 SYGVKD. DNA for the CDR3: TGTGCCATCAAGAGGGGAGGTGGCACTGAAGCTTTCTTT. Translated, it gives CAIKRGGGTEAFF.

The V gene is TRBV25-1, the J gene TRBJ1-2; tentative D call: TRBD1 (6 bases). Germline V gives CDR1 MGHDK, CDR2 SYGVNS. Trimming left V 4 bases short and J 11 bases short, with 17 bases between. The CDR3 is 13 residues long. The CDR3, as DNA: TGTGCCAGCAGTGGAGAAACGAGTCAGGGGTACACCTTC. Translated, it gives CASSGETSQGYTF.

This chain joins TRBV4-2 and TRBJ1-2; D uncertain. CDR3 length: 15 amino acids. Germline V gene sequence: CDR1 LGHNA, CDR2 YNFKEQ. V was trimmed by 0 bases and J by 5 bases, leaving 13 bases between them. The CDR3 spells CASSQDFLRLYGYTF. DNA of the CDR3: TGTGCCAGCAGCCAAGATTTCCTTCGGCTATATGGCTACACCTTC.

This clone occurred once. The chain has TRBV19 and TRBJ1-1, with D maybe TRBD1 (5 bases). This CDR3 is 16 amino acids long. V dropped 4 bases and J dropped 4 bases, with 19 bases sitting between them. Per the germline V gene, CDR1 is LNHDA and CDR2 is SQIVND (reference sequence). CDR3: CASSTPGDGGITEAFF. In nucleotides, the CDR3 is TGTGCCAGTAGTACTCCGGGCGACGGGGGAATCACTGAAGCTTTCTTT.

The V gene is TRBV24-1, the J gene TRBJ2-5; 11 positions agree with TRBD1. Germline V gives CDR1 KGHDR, CDR2 SFDVKD. The CDR3 sequence is 14 residues long. The V and J ends lost 7 bases and 2 bases, in that order; junction bases with no gene match: 2. Written as DNA, the CDR3 is TGTGCCACCAGCGGGACAGGGGGGCAAGAGACCCAGTACTTC. Protein product: CATSGTGGQETQYF.

The V call is TRBV7-9, the J call TRBJ2-7; 14 bases are shared with TRBD2. Germline CDR1 reads SEHNR; CDR2 reads FQNEAQ (reference sequence). CDR3 length: 16 residues. With 1 base clipped from V and 2 bases from J, the junction kept 1 base outside the gene matches. The CDR3 spells CASSLGGLAGAYEQYF. In DNA form, the CDR3 reads TGTGCCAGCAGCTTAGGGGGACTAGCGGGAGCCTACGAGCAGTACTTC. The full variable domain, rest sourced from reference TRBV7-9 and TRBJ2-7, is DTGVSQNPRHKITKRGQNVTFRCDPISEHNRLYWYRQTLGQGPEFLTYFQNEAQLEKSRLLSDRFSAERPKGSFSTLEIQRTEQGDSAMYLCASSLGGLAGAYEQYFGPGTRLTVT.

The chain is built from TRBV3-1 (or the pseudogene TRBV3-2) and TRBJ2-5, with D unresolved. Germline V gives CDR1 LGHDT, CDR2 YNNKEL (reference sequence). The V and J ends lost 4 bases and 4 bases respectively, with 10 bases between them. The CDR3 totals 13 residues. The CDR3 DNA is TGTGCCAGCAGCCCAGACCCCGCAGAGACCCAGTACTTC. Translation gives CASSPDPAETQYF.

The table lists this clone with a count of one. The chain has TRBV27 and TRBJ1-5, with TRBD1 identical over 9 bases. The CDR3 contains 14 residues. CDR1 is MNHEY and CDR2 is SMNVEV in the germline V gene (reference sequence). CDR3: CVEDRGGSNQPQHF. CDR3 nucleotide sequence: TGTGTTGAGGACAGGGGTGGGAGCAATCAGCCCCAGCATTTT.

This clone has a handful of counts. V is TRBV12-3 or TRBV12-4 and J is TRBJ1-5; D unclear. Deletions cut 3 bases from V and 8 bases from J, with 11 bases between. This CDR3 region has 13 residues. This chain's CDR3 is CASSFQLAEPQHF. The DNA of the CDR3 is TGTGCCAGCAGTTTTCAACTAGCTGAGCCCCAGCATTTT.

This chain's CDR3 is CASSLEGSTGELFF. The CDR3 region has the DNA TGTGCCAGCAGCTTGGAAGGCAGTACCGGGGAGCTGTTTTTT. This chain connects TRBV5-5 to TRBJ2-2; D not resolved. CDR3 length: 14 amino acids. In germline, CDR1 is SGHKS, CDR2 YYEKEE (reference sequence). V was pared by 0 bases and J by 5 bases, with 8 bases between.

The V gene is TRBV3-1 (or the pseudogene TRBV3-2), the J gene TRBJ2-5, with D possibly matching TRBD2 (6 bases). The germline V gene has CDR1 LGHDT and CDR2 YNNKEL (reference sequence). Trimming cost V 4 bases and J 2 bases, with 14 bases left between them. The CDR3 has 15 residues. For the CDR3, the DNA is TGTGCCAGCAGCCCCCGGGGCGGAGGGCAAGAGACCCAGTACTTC. Its translation is CASSPRGGGQETQYF.

The V and J genes are TRBV27 and TRBJ2-1; 14 positions agree with TRBD2. This CDR3 contains 15 residues. The V gene end was trimmed by 3 bases and the J gene end by 6 bases; junction bases not matched to a gene: 1. The germline V gene has CDR1 MNHEY and CDR2 SMNVEV (reference sequence). This CDR3 is CASSLTSGRVNEQFF. In DNA, the CDR3 is TGTGCCAGCAGTTTGACTAGCGGGAGGGTCAATGAGCAGTTCTTC.

The chain combines TRBV24-1 with TRBJ2-7, with 7 bases aligning to TRBD1. The germline V gene has CDR1 KGHDR and CDR2 SFDVKD. Trimming took 7 bases from V and 0 from J; bases not matched to a gene: 5. This CDR3 is built from 14 residues. The CDR3 coding sequence is TGTGCCACCAGCGGGACAGCCGACTCCTACGAGCAGTACTTC. This encodes CATSGTADSYEQYF.

The CDR3 protein is CASRKTPGQGGEEAFF. CDR3 nucleotide sequence: TGTGCCAGTAGGAAAACCCCGGGACAGGGGGGTGAGGAGGCTTTCTTT. The genes are TRBV19 and TRBJ1-1; 11 bases fit TRBD1. V was pared by 6 bases and J by 11 bases, with 17 bases of the junction left unmatched. The CDR3 is 16 amino acids. Germline assignment: CDR1 LNHDA and CDR2 SQIVND (reference sequence).

The chain couples TRBV3-1 (or the pseudogene TRBV3-2) to TRBJ2-7; D perhaps matches TRBD2 (6 bases). This CDR3 has 15 residues. Trimming pared 0 bases from V and 2 bases from J, leaving 11 bases between. Germline assignment: CDR1 LGHDT and CDR2 YNNKEL (reference sequence). CDR3 sequence (DNA): TGTGCCAGCAGCCAAGATTTCGCTAGCGCCTACGAGCAGTACTTC. This sequence encodes CASSQDFASAYEQYF.

The CDR3 nucleotides are TGTGCCAGCAGCCACAGTCCGGGGGTCGGGGAGCTGTTTTTT. Residues: CASSHSPGVGELFF. The chain combines TRBV16 with TRBJ2-2; a possible D gene is TRBD2 (6 bases). V was shortened by 3 bases and J by 7 bases, with 12 bases between the two germline ends. The germline V gene has CDR1 KGHSY and CDR2 FQNENV. The CDR3 is 14 amino acids.